This T cell receptor beta chain was observed in a study of T cells after posttransplantation cyclophosphamide. Findings of the study overall: Blood and skin or GI T cell repertoires showed limited TRB overlap.

Points on this clone: As yet, its antigen is unknown.

Control samples came 1 year after myeloablative marrow transplants with methotrexate plus calcineurin inhibitor. Germline V gene sequence: CDR1 SGHNT, CDR2 YENEEA. The trim removed 3 bases at V and 2 bases at J, leaving 0 bases unmatched. This CDR3 comprises 13 residues. Using immunoSEQ multiplex PCR, the repertoire was profiled, and TCRdb retains in-frame clones only, with some absent. This sample has about 9,800 clones, with roughly 90% found just once. This clonotype was obtained from a male patient in his fifties who received an allogeneic stem cell transplant from an unrelated donor, was CMV-positive, and had chronic GVHD only. A share of the T cells may be of graft donor origin. Sequencing was performed on PBMCs, taken just over 440 days after allogeneic stem cell transplant with calcineurin inhibitor and methotrexate. The chain links TRBV11-3 to TRBJ2-5, with TRBD1 matching over 7 bases. CDR3 sequence: CASSFRGQETQYF. For the CDR3, the DNA is TGTGCCAGCAGCTTCAGGGGGCAAGAGACCCAGTACTTC.